This TCR beta chain was sequenced in a study of blood T cell repertoires in COVID-19. In the authors' workflow: Cell counts per sample came from amplifying reference gene primers. Here immunoSEQ multiplex PCR was the method, and the copy in TCRdb shows in-frame clones only, minus some. The D gene and trimming were derived from the DNA, and the V and J assignments and clone size from that table. This sample carries over 200,000 clones, 86% of them seen once, and the ten largest clones take around a tenth. The CDR3 loop spans 14 amino acids. The germline V gene has CDR1 SGHTA and CDR2 FQGTGA. Trimming shortened V by 6 bases and J by 0 bases, and 12 bases separated the two germline ends. This clone was recorded only once.

V is TRBV7-3 and J is TRBJ2-7, with D tentatively TRBD2 (6 bases). Specimen: peripheral blood. The receptor was isolated from a man in his forties or fifties who had recovered from COVID-19. CDR3 nucleotides: TGTGCCAGCAGTAAGGGCGGGAACTCCTACGAGCAGTACTTC. It is translated as CASSKGGNSYEQYF.